This T cell receptor beta chain stems from a study of blood T cells in healthy people across ages. About the research overall: About one barcoded beta molecule per two T cells was the capture yield of template switching.

Trimming stripped 3 bases from V and 0 bases from J, with 9 bases between. There are 15 residues in the CDR3. Germline CDR1 DFQATT, CDR2 SNEGSKA (reference sequence). This clonotype has a handful of counts. The use of a sample-barcoded 5' primer and a J-beta primer mix characterized a second PCR of roughly 7 to 11 cycles. TCRdb recomputed calls from the 5' RACE reads with MiXCR, one row per CDR3 protein. The table lists about 580,000 distinct CDR3 sequences, roughly 48% of them singletons. The study isolated at least 6.5 million PBMCs from each sample. The sequenced material came from blood. This clonotype was sampled from a man older than 75 in good health. The J gene is TRBJ2-6, the V gene TRBV20-1; D ambiguous. This CDR3 reads CSASSWASGANVLTF. In DNA, the CDR3 is TGCAGTGCTAGCAGTTGGGCCTCTGGGGCCAACGTCCTGACTTTC.